A selection of T cell receptor beta chains follows, all from one sample in a study of molecular identifiers for immune sequencing clone quantification. Via MiXCR, TCRdb re-called the PCR reads, giving one row per CDR3 protein. The sample shows approximately 630,000 distinct CDR3 sequences, approximately 24% of them seen only once. Sample: naive CD8+ T cells from blood, with Jurkat cell RNA spiked in. These receptors were taken from a human donor in good health. Some libraries in this study had Jurkat cell RNA spiked in. Both conserved end residues are part of each CDR3. D genes are given only for firm matches. Size tells how often a clone was seen (once, few, many) or the class of an expanded clone, and some rows leave it out.

CDR3 DNA	CDR3 protein	clone size	D gene	J gene	V gene
TGTGCCAGCAGCTTAGTCAGCGGGATAGGCACAGATACGCAGTATTTT	CASSLVSGIGTDTQYF	many	TRBD2	TRBJ2-3	TRBV7-2
TGTGCCAGCAGCCAAGCGGACGGAGCCTACGAGCAGTGCTTC	CASSQADGAYEQCF	many	-	TRBJ2-7	TRBV3-1
TGTGCCAGCAGTATACCCCAGGAAGATACGCAGTATTTT	CASSIPQEDTQYF	many	-	TRBJ2-3	TRBV28
TGTGCCAGCAGTCTGGACTTGGGGGCAAGGACTGAAGCTTTCTTT	CASSLDLGARTEAFF	many	-	TRBJ1-1	TRBV6-2/TRBV6-3
TGCGCCAACAGCCAAGCGCCCCAGCGGGGTTACGAGCAGTACTTC	CANSQAPQRGYEQYF	-	TRBD2	TRBJ2-7	TRBV4-3
TGTGCCAGCAGCTCTTACTATGGCTACACCTTC	CASSSYYGYTF	many	-	TRBJ1-2	TRBV12-3/TRBV12-4
TGTGCCTGGAGTGGGGAGGGCAGGGGTCTCCTTCCTTCCTTC	CAWSGEGRGLLPSF	few	-	TRBJ2-5	TRBV30
TGTGCCAGCAGTTCCGCTTTTTCTAGCACAGATACGCAGTATTTT	CASSSAFSSTDTQYF	many	-	TRBJ2-3	TRBV28
TGTGCCAGCTCACCGCTAGACAGGGAAGAGACCCAGTACTTC	CASSPLDREETQYF	few	TRBD1	TRBJ2-5	TRBV18
TGCAGTGCTAGGGGTCTACTAGCGGGAGAACGAGAGCAGTACTTC	CSARGLLAGEREQYF	many	TRBD2	TRBJ2-7	TRBV20-1
TGTGCCAGCAGCTCCAGAGGAGACAGGCAAGAGACCCAGTACTTC	CASSSRGDRQETQYF	few	-	TRBJ2-5	TRBV13
TGTGCCAGCAGCTTAAACAGACCAGTCGACACTGAAGCTTTCTTT	CASSLNRPVDTEAFF	-	-	TRBJ1-1	TRBV13
TGTGCCAGTAGAAGACTAGCGGGGGGTACCACAGATACGCAGTATTTT	CASRRLAGGTTDTQYF	-	TRBD2	TRBJ2-3	TRBV19
TGTGCCAGCAGTTACTCCGTAGGGGAACTCGGGGAGCTGTTTTTT	CASSYSVGELGELFF	-	-	TRBJ2-2	TRBV6-6
TGTGCCAGCAGCCCCGAGGGGGGATCCTACAATGAGCAGTTCTTC	CASSPEGGSYNEQFF	-	-	TRBJ2-1	TRBV11-2
TGTGCCAGCAGCCTCCCGGGGCAGGGCGGCCACGAGCAGTACTTC	CASSLPGQGGHEQYF	-	-	TRBJ2-7	TRBV7-8
TGTGCCAGCAGTTTCGGTCTAGCGGGACCCACAGATACGCAGTATTTT	CASSFGLAGPTDTQYF	many	TRBD2	TRBJ2-3	TRBV28
TGTGCCAGCAGCCATTTGGCGGTCCAGGGACAGCAAGAGACCCAGTACTTC	CASSHLAVQGQQETQYF	many	TRBD1	TRBJ2-5	TRBV27
TGTGCCAGCAGCGTAGGAGGAACTAGCGGAGCTACAGATACGCAGTATTTT	CASSVGGTSGATDTQYF	many	TRBD2	TRBJ2-3	TRBV9
TGTGCCAGCAGTTACATGGGACAGGGGGGCAATGAGCAGTTCTTC	CASSYMGQGGNEQFF	-	TRBD1	TRBJ2-1	TRBV6-2/TRBV6-3
TGTGCCAGCAGTGGGTGGGACAACTCCTACAATGAGCAGTTCTTC	CASSGWDNSYNEQFF	-	-	TRBJ2-1	TRBV27
TGTGCCAGCAGTTTTGGCCAGGGGGGAGCGACCCAGTACTTC	CASSFGQGGATQYF	-	-	TRBJ2-5	TRBV27
TGTGCCAGCAGTTTTAGCGGTAGTCAGCCCCAGCATTTT	CASSFSGSQPQHF	many	-	TRBJ1-5	TRBV27
TGTGCCAGCAGTTTACAGGACTTTGTTAAAAGCTCCTACAATGAGCAGTTCTTC	CASSLQDFVKSSYNEQFF	few	-	TRBJ2-1	TRBV28
TGCAGTGCTAGAGAAGTTGGTAGCGGATCCACAGATACGCAGTATTTT	CSAREVGSGSTDTQYF	many	-	TRBJ2-3	TRBV20-1
TGCAGTGCTAGTGGACTAGTCCGGTCCTACGAGCAGTACTTC	CSASGLVRSYEQYF	few	TRBD2	TRBJ2-7	TRBV20-1
TGTGCCAGCAGCGTATGGGGGGCTAGCACAGATACGCAGTATTTT	CASSVWGASTDTQYF	-	-	TRBJ2-3	TRBV9
TGCGCGAGCAGCGAGGTCGGGGGCACTGAAGCTCTCTTT	CASSEVGGTEALF	-	-	TRBJ1-1	TRBV4-1
TGTGCCAGCAGTTCTCTCAGGGGCCATAGCAATCAGCCCCAGCATTTT	CASSSLRGHSNQPQHF	few	-	TRBJ1-5	TRBV6-1
TGTGCCAGCAGTTTATCACGGCAGGGTTTCAACGAGCAGTACTTC	CASSLSRQGFNEQYF	-	-	TRBJ2-7	TRBV27
TGTGCCAGCAGCCTACTGTTCGTTAGCGGGAAATCAGATACGCAGTATTTT	CASSLLFVSGKSDTQYF	many	TRBD2	TRBJ2-3	TRBV13
TGTGCCAGCAGCCAAGAAGGGAAACAGGGGTACAATGAGCAGTTCTTC	CASSQEGKQGYNEQFF	-	TRBD1	TRBJ2-1	TRBV3-1
TGCGCCAGCAGCCAGGCCTATAGCGGGGGCACCTACGAGCAGTACTTC	CASSQAYSGGTYEQYF	few	TRBD2	TRBJ2-7	TRBV4-3
TGTGCCAGCAGCCGTTTCGGGCGGGAGGATGAGCAGTTCTTC	CASSRFGREDEQFF	few	TRBD2	TRBJ2-1	TRBV6-2/TRBV6-3
TGCGCCAGCAGCCAAGATCGAGGTGTTAATGAAAAACTGTTTTTT	CASSQDRGVNEKLFF	few	-	TRBJ1-4	TRBV4-3
TGTGCCAGCAGTTTATTTAGCGGGGGAGATACGCAGTATTTT	CASSLFSGGDTQYF	-	TRBD2	TRBJ2-3	TRBV27
TGTGCCAGCAGACTTGGACTAGCGGTTCGGCAGTACTTC	CASRLGLAVRQYF	-	TRBD2	TRBJ2-7	TRBV3-1
TGTGCCAGCAGTTTACTAGCCGGGGAGCAGTACTTC	CASSLLAGEQYF	few	-	TRBJ2-7	TRBV27
TGTGCCAGCAGCGCCGGGACAGGAGCCTACGGGCAGTACTTC	CASSAGTGAYGQYF	-	TRBD1	TRBJ2-7	TRBV12-3/TRBV12-4
TGTGCCAGCAGCTGGGGGTATGGCTACACCTTC	CASSWGYGYTF	-	-	TRBJ1-2	TRBV7-9
TGTGCCAGCGGCCAACCGGACAGTAACACTGAAGCTTTCTTT	CASGQPDSNTEAFF	many	-	TRBJ1-1	TRBV6-1
TGCAGTGCTAGACGGGTCACTGAAGCTTTCTTT	CSARRVTEAFF	many	-	TRBJ1-1	TRBV20-1
TGTGCCAGCAGCTTAAAGGGTAGCGGGGGAACCTACGAGCAGTACTTC	CASSLKGSGGTYEQYF	few	TRBD2	TRBJ2-7	TRBV11-2
TGTGCCAGCAGCGGGCCCGACCGTGGGTACAATGAGCAGTTCTTC	CASSGPDRGYNEQFF	few	-	TRBJ2-1	TRBV11-3
TGCAGTGCTAGAGACCAACAGCCCCGGGACAACACAGATACGCAGTATTTT	CSARDQQPRDNTDTQYF	many	-	TRBJ2-3	TRBV20-1
TGTGCCAGTAGCAGACTAGCGGGAAGTTACACAGATACGCAGTATTTT	CASSRLAGSYTDTQYF	-	TRBD2	TRBJ2-3	TRBV19
TGTGCCAGCAGCTTTCAGACAGTAGAAGCTTTCTTT	CASSFQTVEAFF	many	-	TRBJ1-1	TRBV7-2
TGCGCCAGCAGCCAAGATGTATGGGACAGGGACGGTCACACTGAAGCTTTCTTT	CASSQDVWDRDGHTEAFF	many	TRBD1	TRBJ1-1	TRBV4-1
TGTGCCAGTAGGCCGGGACTCTCATCCTACGAGCAGTACTTC	CASRPGLSSYEQYF	many	-	TRBJ2-7	TRBV19
TGTGCCAGCAGTCCGACACAGGGACTAGGAGGAGCGTACGAGCAGTACTTC	CASSPTQGLGGAYEQYF	-	TRBD2	TRBJ2-7	TRBV28